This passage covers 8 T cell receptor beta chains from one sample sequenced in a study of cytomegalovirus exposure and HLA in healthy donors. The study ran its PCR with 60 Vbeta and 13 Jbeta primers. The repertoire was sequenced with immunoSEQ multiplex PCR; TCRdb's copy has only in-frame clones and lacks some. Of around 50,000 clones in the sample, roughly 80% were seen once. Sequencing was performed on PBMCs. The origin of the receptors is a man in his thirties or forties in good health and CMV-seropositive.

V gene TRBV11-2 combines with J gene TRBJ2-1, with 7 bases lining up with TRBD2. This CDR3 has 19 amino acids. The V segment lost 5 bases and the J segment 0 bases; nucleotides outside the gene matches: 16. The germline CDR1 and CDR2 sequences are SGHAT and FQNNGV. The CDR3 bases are TGTGCCAGCAGCACCGTAGCCACTAGCGATTATAGCTCCTACAATGAGCAGTTCTTC. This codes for CASSTVATSDYSSYNEQFF.

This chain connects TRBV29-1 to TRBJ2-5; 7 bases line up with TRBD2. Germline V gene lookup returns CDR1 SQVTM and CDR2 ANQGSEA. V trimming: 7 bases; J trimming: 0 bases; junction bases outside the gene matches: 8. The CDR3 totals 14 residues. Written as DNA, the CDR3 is TGCAGCGCCCGAGCGGGGCAGTACCAAGAGACCCAGTACTTC. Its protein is CSARAGQYQETQYF.

CDR3 in DNA: TGTGCCAGCAGCCTTACTACTACTAGTTTCGAGCAGTACTTC. This gives the protein CASSLTTTSFEQYF. The rearrangement joins TRBV7-8 to TRBJ2-7, with a weak D call TRBD2 (5 bases). Trimming shortened V by 5 bases and J by 6 bases, and 17 bases separated the two germline ends. The CDR3 consists of 14 residues. Germline V gene lookup returns CDR1 SGHVS and CDR2 FQNEAQ.

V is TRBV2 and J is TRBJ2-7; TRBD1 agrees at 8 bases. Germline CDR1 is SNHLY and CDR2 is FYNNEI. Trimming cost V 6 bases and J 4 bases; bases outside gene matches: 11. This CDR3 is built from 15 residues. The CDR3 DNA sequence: TGTGCCAGCAGCCCTAGGCAGGACAGGGAATACGAGCAGTACTTC. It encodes CASSPRQDREYEQYF.

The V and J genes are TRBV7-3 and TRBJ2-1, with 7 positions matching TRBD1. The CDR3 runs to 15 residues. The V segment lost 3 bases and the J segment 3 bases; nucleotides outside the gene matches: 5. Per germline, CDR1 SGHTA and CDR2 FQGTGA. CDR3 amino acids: CASSFIRGNYNEQFF. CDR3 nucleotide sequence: TGTGCCAGCAGCTTTATCAGGGGGAACTACAATGAGCAGTTCTTC.

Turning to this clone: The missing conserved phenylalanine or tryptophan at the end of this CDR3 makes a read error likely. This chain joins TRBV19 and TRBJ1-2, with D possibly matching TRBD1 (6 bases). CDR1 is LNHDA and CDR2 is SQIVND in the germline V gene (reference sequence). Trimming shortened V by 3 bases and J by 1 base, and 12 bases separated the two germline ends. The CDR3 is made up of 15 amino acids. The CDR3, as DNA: TGTGCCAGTAGTATTTGGGACACCCTTAACTATGGCTACACCCTC. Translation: CASSIWDTLNYGYTL.

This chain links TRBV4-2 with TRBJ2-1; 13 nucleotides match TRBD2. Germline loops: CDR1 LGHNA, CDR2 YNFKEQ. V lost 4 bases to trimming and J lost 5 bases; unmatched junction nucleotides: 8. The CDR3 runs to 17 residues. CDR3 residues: CASSPTSGGSVDNEQFF. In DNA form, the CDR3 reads TGTGCCAGCAGCCCGACTAGCGGGGGGTCGGTGGACAATGAGCAGTTCTTC.

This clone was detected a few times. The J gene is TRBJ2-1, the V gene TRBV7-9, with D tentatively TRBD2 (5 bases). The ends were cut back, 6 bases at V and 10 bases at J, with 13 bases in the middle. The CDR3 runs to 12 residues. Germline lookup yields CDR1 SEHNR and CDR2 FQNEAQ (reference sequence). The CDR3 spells CASSLSGTEQFF. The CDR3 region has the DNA TGTGCCAGCAGTTTAAGCGGCACCGAGCAGTTCTTC.